The rows below give T cell receptor beta chains drawn from one sample of a study of blood T cell repertoires in COVID-19. Data came from immunoSEQ multiplex PCR; TCRdb stores just in-frame clones and leaves some out. Of roughly 200,000 clones detected, under 90% appear once; the ten largest clones hold about 10%. Specimen: peripheral blood. These receptors all come from a woman of 80 years or more with COVID-19, enrolled during active disease. Both conserved end residues are part of each CDR3. D genes are given only for firm matches. Clone sizes are given selectively: once, few, many, or a class where the clone is expanded.

V: TRBV4-2
D: .
J: TRBJ2-6
size: .
DNA: TGTGCCAGCAGCCATGACAGTAATGGGGCCAACGTCCTGACTTTC
CDR3: CASSHDSNGANVLTF

V: TRBV10-3
D: TRBD1
J: TRBJ1-1
size: .
DNA: TGTGCCATCAGTGGGGACAGGGCGTCTGAAGCTTTCTTT
CDR3: CAISGDRASEAFF

V: TRBV7-3
D: .
J: TRBJ2-1
size: .
DNA: TGTGCCAGCAGCCCGAGCTCCTACAATGAGCAGTTCTTC
CDR3: CASSPSSYNEQFF

V: TRBV2
D: TRBD2
J: TRBJ2-5
size: .
DNA: TGTGCCAGCCTAGCGGCGAACCAAGAGACCCAGTACTTC
CDR3: CASLAANQETQYF

V: TRBV24-1
D: TRBD1
J: TRBJ2-5
size: .
DNA: TGTGCCACCGGCGCCGGGACAGTAAAAGAGACCCAGTACTTC
CDR3: CATGAGTVKETQYF

V: TRBV18
D: .
J: TRBJ1-5
size: .
DNA: TGTGCCAGCTCACCCTCGCAGACGTCCGGGGGGGAGCCCCAGCATTTT
CDR3: CASSPSQTSGGEPQHF

V: TRBV3-1/TRBV3-2
D: TRBD2
J: TRBJ2-1
size: .
DNA: TGTGCCAGCAGCCAAGGAGCGGGGGGCCCCTACAATGAGCAGTTCTTC
CDR3: CASSQGAGGPYNEQFF

V: TRBV3-1/TRBV3-2
D: .
J: TRBJ2-5
size: .
DNA: TGTGCCAGCAGCCAACTAGAGACCCAGTACTTC
CDR3: CASSQLETQYF

V: TRBV7-9
D: TRBD2
J: TRBJ2-3
size: .
DNA: TGTGCCAGCAGCTTAGACGGGGGGATTACGCAGTATTTT
CDR3: CASSLDGGITQYF

V: TRBV19
D: TRBD1
J: TRBJ1-4
size: few
DNA: TGTGCCAGTCGCCATGGGACAGCACGAGGAGAAAAACTGTTTTTT
CDR3: CASRHGTARGEKLFF

V: TRBV5-1
D: .
J: TRBJ1-1
size: few
DNA: TGCGCCAGCAGCTTGGACAACACTGGGCGGGGAGCTTTCTTT
CDR3: CASSLDNTGRGAFF

V: TRBV18
D: TRBD1
J: TRBJ2-2
size: .
DNA: TGTGCCAGCTCACCAGGGGAATTTACGGGACAGGGGAAATGGGCCGGGGAGCTGTTTTTT
CDR3: CASSPGEFTGQGKWAGELFF

V: TRBV7-9
D: .
J: TRBJ1-6
size: .
DNA: TGTGCCAGCAGCGCGCACCGGGACACCTTCTCCTATAATTCACCCCTCCACTTT
CDR3: CASSAHRDTFSYNSPLHF

V: TRBV2
D: .
J: TRBJ2-1
size: .
DNA: TGTGCCAGCAGTGAAGCGAGGGGGTCACGGACAGTTGGCTACAATGAGCAGTTCTTC
CDR3: CASSEARGSRTVGYNEQFF

V: TRBV6-5
D: TRBD1
J: TRBJ1-2
size: .
DNA: TGTGCCAGCAGTAGGGGGCACAGGGGAGACTATGGCTACACCTTC
CDR3: CASSRGHRGDYGYTF

V: TRBV5-5
D: .
J: TRBJ2-3
size: .
DNA: TGTGCCAGCAGGCAAGACTTCTTCACAGATACGCAGTATTTT
CDR3: CASRQDFFTDTQYF

V: TRBV6-5
D: .
J: TRBJ2-3
size: few
DNA: TGTGCCAGCAATGTGCGGGACACAGATACGCAGTATTTT
CDR3: CASNVRDTDTQYF

V: TRBV29-1
D: TRBD1
J: TRBJ1-1
size: .
DNA: TGCAGCGTGGGAGGACAGGGAGAAGCTTTCTTT
CDR3: CSVGGQGEAFF

V: TRBV28
D: .
J: TRBJ1-2
size: .
DNA: TGTGCCAGCAGTATCCCCCAGGGTGGCTACACCTTC
CDR3: CASSIPQGGYTF

V: TRBV19
D: TRBD1
J: TRBJ2-1
size: .
DNA: TGTGCCAGTAGTATGGGCGGACAGGGGGCTAATGAGCAGTTCTTC
CDR3: CASSMGGQGANEQFF

V: TRBV9
D: .
J: TRBJ1-2
size: once
DNA: TGTGCCAGCAGCGTAGCGGGGGGAGACAGAACACCGGGGGGCTACACCTTC
CDR3: CASSVAGGDRTPGGYTF

V: TRBV5-1
D: TRBD1
J: TRBJ2-2
size: .
DNA: TGCGCCAGCAGCTTACAGGGGGTGTCTACCGGGGAGCTGTTTTTT
CDR3: CASSLQGVSTGELFF

V: TRBV5-4
D: TRBD2
J: TRBJ2-3
size: .
DNA: TGTGCCAGCAGCTTGGTCAAGGCGGGGGTAGGCACAGATACGCAGTATTTT
CDR3: CASSLVKAGVGTDTQYF

V: TRBV27
D: .
J: TRBJ1-6
size: .
DNA: TGTGCCAGCAGTTTACTGGGCCAAATAGGTTCACCCCTCCACTTT
CDR3: CASSLLGQIGSPLHF

V: TRBV4-1
D: .
J: TRBJ1-6
size: .
DNA: TGCGCCAGCAGCCGAATAGGACAGTCTAGCTCCTATAATTCACCCCTCCACTTT
CDR3: CASSRIGQSSSYNSPLHF

V: TRBV18
D: TRBD1
J: TRBJ2-5
size: .
DNA: TGTGCCAGCTCACCACTGACGGGACAGGACTACCAAGAGACCCAGTACTTC
CDR3: CASSPLTGQDYQETQYF

V: TRBV7-8
D: TRBD1
J: TRBJ1-2
size: .
DNA: TGTGCCAGCAGCTTAGGAACGCCGGGACAGGGATCGGGCTACACCTTC
CDR3: CASSLGTPGQGSGYTF